Sequencing of this T cell receptor (beta chain) was carried out in a study of long-term antiretroviral therapy in people with HIV. This was the immunoSEQ v3.0 assay at survey level. Clones were read by immunoSEQ multiplex PCR, and TCRdb kept only the in-frame ones, dropping some. Of tens of thousands of clones listed, approximately 83% are singletons. Without exception, participants with HIV were treated in the United States. This clone was observed a handful of times. V dropped 2 bases and J dropped 2; count of bases not matched to a gene: 3. The CDR3 spans 14 residues. Per germline, CDR1 MNHEY and CDR2 SMNVEV (reference sequence).

The rearrangement links TRBV27 to TRBJ2-7, with 7 positions matching TRBD2. The sample consisted of unsorted PBMCs, taken 0.8 years before starting antiretroviral therapy. The sequence was collected from a man aged 18 to 29 with HIV. The CDR3 sequence: CASSLGTTTYEQYF. The CDR3 DNA reads as TGTGCCAGCAGTTTAGGGACTACCACCTACGAGCAGTACTTC.